A selection of T cell receptor beta chains follows, all from one sample in a study of blood T cells in healthy people across ages. One entry per CDR3 protein, called by TCRdb with MiXCR from the 5' RACE reads. The sample yields hundreds of thousands of distinct CDR3 sequences, around 30% seen once. Sequenced: blood. The receptors come from a woman of 80 years or more in good health. CDR3s include the opening cysteine and the closing phenylalanine or tryptophan. The D gene is left open where the match is weak. The size field is filled for only some rows; it gives once, few, many or a size class.

clone size,D gene,J gene,V gene,CDR3 protein,CDR3 DNA
many,TRBD2,TRBJ2-5,TRBV7-2,CASSSRVRAGGQETQYF,TGTGCCAGCAGCTCGCGAGTCAGGGCGGGGGGGCAAGAGACCCAGTACTTC
-,-,TRBJ1-6,TRBV20-1,CSARDRTSSYNSPLHF,TGCAGTGCTAGAGATCGAACGAGCTCCTATAATTCACCCCTCCACTTT
many,-,TRBJ2-7,TRBV6-2/TRBV6-3,CASRRGAGYEQYF,TGTGCCAGCCGAAGGGGGGCCGGTTACGAGCAGTACTTC
few,TRBD1,TRBJ1-1,TRBV5-6,CASSPWTGYSGNTEAFF,TGTGCCAGCAGCCCCTGGACAGGGTACTCCGGGAACACTGAAGCTTTCTTT
few,-,TRBJ1-1,TRBV4-3,CASSQVLLGGTEAFF,TGCGCCAGCAGCCAAGTCCTGTTGGGTGGTACTGAAGCTTTCTTT
many,-,TRBJ2-7,TRBV12-3/TRBV12-4,CASKSDGQVGGEQYF,TGTGCCAGCAAATCGGACGGACAGGTCGGGGGCGAGCAGTACTTC
-,TRBD1,TRBJ2-7,TRBV12-3/TRBV12-4,CASSFQTSHRGPYEQYF,TGTGCCAGCAGTTTTCAGACAAGCCACAGGGGACCCTACGAGCAGTACTTC
few,-,TRBJ1-2,TRBV9,CASSVGQTNYGYTF,TGTGCCAGCAGCGTAGGGCAAACTAACTATGGCTACACCTTC
many,-,TRBJ2-5,TRBV7-2,CASRGGPTEETQYF,TGTGCCAGCAGGGGGGGCCCCACGGAGGAGACCCAGTACTTC
-,TRBD2,TRBJ2-1,TRBV6-2/TRBV6-3,CASSTGTIKNEQFF,TGTGCCAGCAGTACGGGGACTATAAAAAATGAGCAGTTCTTC
many,-,TRBJ1-1,TRBV6-1,CASSGGNTEAFF,TGTGCCAGCAGTGGAGGGAACACTGAAGCTTTCTTT
few,TRBD2,TRBJ2-5,TRBV7-2,CASNPQAGGRETQYF,TGTGCCAGCAACCCCCAAGCGGGGGGGCGAGAGACCCAGTACTTC
-,-,TRBJ2-1,TRBV12-3/TRBV12-4,CASSFGGRETQFF,TGTGCCAGCAGTTTTGGGGGGCGGGAGACCCAGTTCTTC
-,TRBD2,TRBJ2-5,TRBV2,CATSGGGAQYF,TGTGCCACCTCCGGGGGAGGGGCCCAGTACTTC
many,TRBD2,TRBJ2-1,TRBV7-2,CASSAGRRGEGEQFF,TGTGCCAGCAGCGCAGGTCGGCGGGGGGAAGGTGAGCAGTTCTTC
few,TRBD1,TRBJ1-5,TRBV30,CAWSVPWTGRSNQPQHF,TGTGCCTGGAGTGTACCGTGGACAGGGCGAAGCAATCAGCCCCAGCATTTT
-,TRBD1,TRBJ2-1,TRBV10-3,CAISERAGTGSNEQFF,TGTGCCATCAGTGAGAGGGCCGGGACAGGGAGTAATGAGCAGTTCTTC
-,-,TRBJ2-5,TRBV14,CASSQVRDWETQYF,TGTGCCAGCAGCCAAGTCCGGGATTGGGAGACCCAGTACTTC
few,TRBD1,TRBJ1-3,TRBV25-1,CASTRTGRNTIYF,TGTGCCAGCACCAGGACAGGGAGGAACACCATATATTTT
once,TRBD1,TRBJ1-2,TRBV2,CASNQDRFGGYTF,TGTGCCAGCAACCAGGACAGGTTCGGTGGCTACACCTTC
-,TRBD1,TRBJ2-7,TRBV7-2,CASSADRDSYEQYF,TGTGCCAGCAGCGCAGACAGGGATTCCTACGAGCAGTACTTC
-,TRBD1,TRBJ2-7,TRBV11-2,CASTRDRGSYNEQYF,TGTGCCAGCACCAGGGACAGGGGGTCCTACAATGAGCAGTACTTC
once,-,TRBJ1-2,TRBV27,CASSFIPSIYGYTF,TGTGCCAGCAGTTTCATCCCATCAATCTATGGCTACACCTTC
few,TRBD1,TRBJ2-3,TRBV14,CASSRRDRGTDTQYF,TGTGCCAGCAGCCGCCGGGACAGGGGTACAGATACGCAGTATTTT
many,TRBD2,TRBJ2-5,TRBV20-1,CSARDIGGAVETQYF,TGCAGTGCTAGAGATATCGGGGGGGCGGTAGAGACCCAGTACTTC
few,TRBD1,TRBJ2-3,TRBV6-4,CASSETGDTDTQYF,TGTGCCAGCAGTGAAACAGGGGACACAGATACGCAGTATTTT
-,-,TRBJ2-5,TRBV7-2,CASSLLLDLQETQYF,TGTGCCAGCAGTCTCTTACTAGACCTCCAAGAGACCCAGTACTTC
many,-,TRBJ2-5,TRBV15,CATRAPQETQYF,TGTGCCACCAGAGCCCCCCAAGAGACCCAGTACTTC
many,-,TRBJ2-3,TRBV20-1,CSAPQGSTDTQYF,TGCAGTGCGCCGCAGGGGAGCACAGATACGCAGTATTTT
-,TRBD2,TRBJ2-3,TRBV11-2,CASSWTSGRSTDTQYF,TGTGCCAGCAGCTGGACTAGCGGGAGGAGCACAGATACGCAGTATTTT
-,TRBD2,TRBJ2-5,TRBV20-1,CSASSGLAGLKETQYF,TGCAGTGCTAGTTCGGGACTAGCGGGATTAAAAGAGACCCAGTACTTC
few,-,TRBJ1-1,TRBV7-2,CASSLTGPSRDAFF,TGTGCCAGCAGCTTAACAGGCCCCTCGAGGGACGCTTTCTTT
-,-,TRBJ1-1,TRBV5-1,CASSKGTFSLSTEAFF,TGCGCCAGCAGCAAAGGGACATTTTCTCTGAGCACTGAAGCTTTCTTT
few,TRBD1,TRBJ1-5,TRBV30,CAWDRGEQPQHF,TGTGCCTGGGACAGGGGAGAACAGCCCCAGCATTTT
few,-,TRBJ2-5,TRBV6-2/TRBV6-3,CASSYAGSGETQYF,TGTGCCAGCAGTTACGCTGGTAGCGGAGAGACCCAGTACTTC
-,TRBD1,TRBJ1-2,TRBV6-2/TRBV6-3,CASSTGTGADGYTF,TGTGCCAGCAGCACGGGGACAGGGGCGGATGGCTACACCTTC
-,-,TRBJ2-1,TRBV16,CASNPCRRTVNNEQFF,TGTGCCAGCAACCCATGTCGTCGGACAGTGAACAATGAGCAGTTCTTC
once,-,TRBJ2-1,TRBV7-3,CASSHSGDAYNEQFF,TGTGCCAGCAGTCATTCGGGGGACGCATACAATGAGCAGTTCTTC
-,TRBD2,TRBJ2-3,TRBV7-9,CASSFWGLADSTDTQYF,TGTGCCAGCAGCTTTTGGGGACTAGCGGATAGCACAGATACGCAGTATTTT
-,TRBD1,TRBJ2-3,TRBV12-3/TRBV12-4,CASSFDRGEDTQYF,TGTGCCAGCAGTTTCGACAGGGGTGAGGATACGCAGTATTTT
many,-,TRBJ1-2,TRBV2,CASSEVLGADYGYTF,TGTGCCAGCAGTGAAGTTTTGGGGGCGGACTATGGCTACACCTTC
-,TRBD2,TRBJ2-3,TRBV3-1,CASSQVTGGPDTQYF,TGTGCCAGCAGCCAAGTGACGGGGGGACCAGATACGCAGTATTTT
-,-,TRBJ2-7,TRBV29-1,CSVSQGHEQYF,TGCAGCGTCTCACAGGGACACGAGCAGTACTTC
many,-,TRBJ2-3,TRBV20-1,CSARGGFDTQYF,TGCAGTGCTAGGGGGGGCTTTGATACGCAGTATTTT
few,-,TRBJ2-7,TRBV4-3,CASSQDLGNYNEQYF,TGCGCCAGCAGCCAAGATTTGGGGAACTACAATGAGCAGTACTTC
many,-,TRBJ2-5,TRBV11-2,CASSSPVVLKTQYF,TGTGCCAGCAGCTCCCCGGTAGTCCTAAAGACCCAGTACTTC
once,-,TRBJ2-5,TRBV6-5,CAGSYGGQETQYF,TGTGCCGGCAGTTACGGTGGGCAAGAGACCCAGTACTTC
few,TRBD2,TRBJ2-7,TRBV28,CASSRLAGGPRGGEQYF,TGTGCCAGCAGTCGACTAGCGGGGGGGCCGAGGGGAGGCGAGCAGTACTTC
many,TRBD2,TRBJ2-3,TRBV10-3,CAISSGRRGGTDTQYF,TGTGCCATCAGCTCCGGGAGGCGGGGGGGCACAGATACGCAGTATTTT
many,TRBD1,TRBJ1-1,TRBV20-1,CSARDGDRASTEAFF,TGCAGTGCTAGAGACGGAGACAGGGCGAGCACTGAAGCTTTCTTT
many,-,TRBJ2-1,TRBV14,CASSLIWPEVNEQFF,TGTGCCAGCAGCCTTATTTGGCCCGAGGTGAATGAGCAGTTCTTC
many,TRBD2,TRBJ2-3,TRBV7-2,CASREGGTSIYTQYF,TGTGCCAGCAGAGAGGGGGGGACTAGCATTTATACGCAGTATTTT
many,TRBD1,TRBJ1-2,TRBV4-3,CASSHLGGQGLYGYTF,TGCGCCAGCAGCCATCTCGGGGGACAGGGACTTTATGGCTACACCTTC